This TCR beta chain was identified in a study of blood T cell repertoires in COVID-19 (dated by TCRdb to 2018 to 2021). At the level of the whole study: Collaborator samples came from the United States, Italy and Spain and covered acute and convalescent phases of COVID-19. The prospective study material was composed of cDNA or gDNA derived from T cells, B-cell-depleted T cells, or PBMCs. Deeply sampled blood TCRbeta repertoires from subjects exposed to, actively infected with, or recovered from COVID-19 were included in the dataset. A freely available public database, intended as a resource for researchers studying the immune response to SARS-CoV-2, is where the repertoires were released. Samples came from the ongoing ImmuneRACE study (first 160 participants) plus 1,254 subjects from 6 global collaborators. A de-identified subject ID, COVID-19 status, age in years and sex were almost always included in the sample metadata. Where available, HLA class I and class II types were taken from metadata supplied by the sample provider and were not determined by assay-based typing.

TCRbeta CDR3 regions were amplified from genomic DNA using the immunoSEQ Assay, a bias-controlled multiplex PCR. As for how the authors treated the data: The number of nucleated cells in each sample was estimated by amplification of reference gene primers within the assay. To quantify the absolute abundance of each unique TCRbeta CDR3 rearrangement, sequence reads were collapsed and filtered. For each sample, productive Simpson clonality was calculated by taking the square root of Simpson's diversity index across productive rearrangements. This is the immuneACCESS table as TCRdb keeps it, with only in-frame sequences that have V and J called. A part of the clones is gone; compared with another copy, unresolved V genes explain less than half, and the rest is unexplained. Clonal size and the V and J genes are those of that table, whereas D and trimming came from the DNA. The sample table shows approximately 200,000 clones, and under 90% are seen once. Of the sample, about 1.7% is held by the ten largest clones.

Concerning this clone: The clone's antigen remains unknown. No base-level quality is on record; no much larger clone is a single base apart.

The CDR3 holds 13 amino acids from the cysteine to the phenylalanine. The sequence is cut down to CDR3 DNA, 39 bases in frame from base 1. V is reduced by 0 bases and J by 5 bases, leaving a spacing of 5 bases between them. The germline V gene (reference sequence) supplies CDR1 LNHDA and CDR2 SQIVND. Participants in the prospective study were aged 18 to 89 years, lived in 20 to 25 United States geographic areas, and enrolled through a virtual design. In the prospective study, cohorts were assigned on the basis of participant-reported clinical history obtained from a screening survey and a study questionnaire. Recovered participants in ImmuneRACE Cohort 3 were defined by two consecutive negative NP/OP PCR tests, clearance by a healthcare professional, or resolution of symptoms. Each participant in the prospective study had whole blood, serum and a nasopharyngeal or oropharyngeal swab collected by mobile phlebotomists. Participants in the prospective study had the option to provide additional blood draws and questionnaires over a 2-month period. Prospective study blood samples were shipped either frozen or at room temperature before DNA extraction.

Broad study findings and their caveats: The amount of clinical and demographic metadata varied by source and participant and was provided uncurated.

The sequence came from a man aged 55 to 70 who had recovered from COVID-19. The sample taken for sequencing was PBMCs or T cells enriched from blood (not recorded which). The rearranged chain carries TRBV19 and TRBJ1-5; the D gene cannot be resolved reliably. CDR3 sequence: CASSIDRDQPQHF. The bases read TGTGCCAGTAGTATAGATCGGGATCAGCCCCAGCATTTT.